The rows below give T cell receptor beta chains drawn from one sample of a study of PD-L1 blockade in urothelial cancer. Profiled with immunoSEQ multiplex PCR; TCRdb holds only in-frame clones, not every one. The table records tens of thousands of clones, roughly 89% of them present only once. The sample here was PBMCs, taken around atezolizumab (anti-PD-L1) treatment. The receptors stem from a man in his sixties with urothelial cancer. CDR3s include the opening cysteine and the closing phenylalanine or tryptophan. Each record gives: D gene, J gene, V gene, clone size, CDR3 protein, CDR3 DNA. The D gene is left open where the match is weak. Clone sizes are given selectively: once, few, many, or a class where the clone is expanded.

D gene: TRBD2
J gene: TRBJ2-3
V gene: TRBV5-1
clone size: once
CDR3 protein: CASSVGSGGVTDTQYF
CDR3 DNA: TGCGCCAGCAGCGTGGGTAGCGGGGGGGTCACAGATACGCAGTATTTT

D gene: -
J gene: TRBJ1-1
V gene: TRBV6-1
clone size: -
CDR3 protein: CASTPGEFGAFF
CDR3 DNA: TGTGCCAGCACGCCGGGAGAATTTGGAGCTTTCTTT

D gene: -
J gene: TRBJ2-7
V gene: TRBV12-5
clone size: -
CDR3 protein: CASGRDRTPSNF
CDR3 DNA: TGTGCTAGTGGCCGAGACAGGACACCCAGTAACTTC

D gene: TRBD2
J gene: TRBJ2-2
V gene: TRBV4-2
clone size: -
CDR3 protein: CASSQSSTSGGYTGELFF
CDR3 DNA: TGTGCCAGCAGCCAAAGCTCGACTAGCGGGGGGTACACCGGGGAGCTGTTTTTT

D gene: TRBD2
J gene: TRBJ2-5
V gene: TRBV7-6
clone size: -
CDR3 protein: CASSVRASGGEETQYF
CDR3 DNA: TGTGCCAGCAGCGTCCGTGCTAGCGGGGGGGAAGAGACCCAGTACTTC

D gene: -
J gene: TRBJ1-1
V gene: TRBV11-2
clone size: -
CDR3 protein: CASSIRDGTEAFF
CDR3 DNA: TGTGCCAGCAGCATACGGGATGGAACTGAAGCTTTCTTT

D gene: TRBD2
J gene: TRBJ2-2
V gene: TRBV28
clone size: -
CDR3 protein: CASRTSGVTTGELFF
CDR3 DNA: TGTGCCAGCAGGACTAGCGGGGTGACCACCGGGGAGCTGTTTTTT

D gene: TRBD1
J gene: TRBJ2-3
V gene: TRBV7-2
clone size: -
CDR3 protein: CASSPDRRRTDTQYF
CDR3 DNA: TGTGCCAGCAGCCCGGACAGGCGACGCACAGATACGCAGTATTTT

D gene: -
J gene: TRBJ2-2
V gene: TRBV5-8
clone size: -
CDR3 protein: CAPGTGELFF
CDR3 DNA: TGTGCCCCCGGGACCGGGGAGCTGTTTTTT

D gene: TRBD1
J gene: TRBJ2-2
V gene: TRBV5-1
clone size: -
CDR3 protein: CASSLDLATGVNTGELFF
CDR3 DNA: TGCGCCAGCAGCTTGGATTTGGCGACAGGGGTGAACACCGGGGAGCTGTTTTTT

D gene: TRBD2
J gene: TRBJ2-1
V gene: TRBV29-1
clone size: -
CDR3 protein: CSVVSGSTFNEQFF
CDR3 DNA: TGCAGCGTTGTAAGCGGGAGTACCTTCAATGAGCAGTTCTTC

D gene: -
J gene: TRBJ1-2
V gene: TRBV28
clone size: -
CDR3 protein: CASSVTGLGYGYTF
CDR3 DNA: TGTGCCAGCAGTGTTACAGGGCTGGGCTATGGCTACACCTTC

D gene: TRBD1
J gene: TRBJ2-7
V gene: TRBV5-1
clone size: -
CDR3 protein: CASSVDRGKGYEQYF
CDR3 DNA: TGCGCCAGCAGCGTGGACAGGGGAAAAGGCTACGAGCAGTACTTC

D gene: -
J gene: TRBJ2-7
V gene: TRBV21-1
clone size: -
CDR3 protein: CASSRGFIYPSYEQYF
CDR3 DNA: TGTGCCAGCAGCCGAGGATTTATTTACCCAAGCTACGAGCAGTACTTC

D gene: TRBD1
J gene: TRBJ2-7
V gene: TRBV15
clone size: few
CDR3 protein: CATSSPDRAYEQYF
CDR3 DNA: TGTGCCACCAGCAGTCCGGACAGGGCCTACGAGCAGTACTTC

D gene: TRBD1
J gene: TRBJ2-5
V gene: TRBV28
clone size: -
CDR3 protein: CASREGTGKQETQYF
CDR3 DNA: TGTGCCAGCAGGGAAGGGACAGGGAAACAAGAGACCCAGTACTTC

D gene: TRBD1
J gene: TRBJ2-7
V gene: TRBV29-1
clone size: -
CDR3 protein: CSVSRQGLLYEQYF
CDR3 DNA: TGCAGCGTTTCCAGACAGGGGCTCCTTTACGAGCAGTACTTC

D gene: -
J gene: TRBJ1-5
V gene: TRBV6-5
clone size: -
CDR3 protein: CASSYYAAGNQPQHF
CDR3 DNA: TGTGCCAGCAGTTACTACGCCGCGGGGAATCAGCCCCAGCATTTT

D gene: -
J gene: TRBJ2-7
V gene: TRBV7-9
clone size: few
CDR3 protein: CASSEYSYEQYF
CDR3 DNA: TGTGCCAGCAGCGAGTACTCCTACGAGCAGTACTTC

D gene: TRBD1
J gene: TRBJ2-5
V gene: TRBV28
clone size: -
CDR3 protein: CASSEGTGEGTQYF
CDR3 DNA: TGTGCCAGCAGTGAAGGGACAGGGGAAGGGACCCAGTACTTC

D gene: -
J gene: TRBJ2-2
V gene: TRBV4-3
clone size: -
CDR3 protein: CASSQELGGWGGSTGELFF
CDR3 DNA: TGCGCCAGCAGCCAAGAACTCGGGGGCTGGGGCGGGAGCACCGGGGAGCTGTTTTTT

D gene: -
J gene: TRBJ2-7
V gene: TRBV7-2
clone size: -
CDR3 protein: CASSLDYQGEQYF
CDR3 DNA: TGTGCCAGCAGCTTAGACTATCAAGGCGAGCAGTACTTC

D gene: -
J gene: TRBJ2-7
V gene: TRBV7-2
clone size: -
CDR3 protein: CASSRSGGPEQYF
CDR3 DNA: TGTGCCAGCAGTCGGTCCGGGGGACCCGAGCAGTACTTC

D gene: TRBD1
J gene: TRBJ1-3
V gene: TRBV6-1
clone size: -
CDR3 protein: CASSGAGQGVRNTIYF
CDR3 DNA: TGTGCCAGCAGTGGAGCGGGACAGGGGGTTAGGAACACCATATATTTT

D gene: TRBD1
J gene: TRBJ1-1
V gene: TRBV7-2
clone size: -
CDR3 protein: CASSFRDRATEAFF
CDR3 DNA: TGTGCCAGCAGCTTTAGGGACAGGGCCACTGAAGCTTTCTTT

D gene: -
J gene: TRBJ1-1
V gene: TRBV29-1
clone size: -
CDR3 protein: CSAKGDLMNTEAFF
CDR3 DNA: TGCAGCGCAAAGGGGGACCTCATGAACACTGAAGCTTTCTTT

D gene: TRBD2
J gene: TRBJ2-1
V gene: TRBV6-5
clone size: once
CDR3 protein: CASRTPSGRVGEQFF
CDR3 DNA: TGTGCCAGCAGGACCCCTAGCGGGAGGGTAGGTGAGCAGTTCTTC

D gene: -
J gene: TRBJ1-2
V gene: TRBV12-2
clone size: -
CDR3 protein: CASRLEQSYGYTF
CDR3 DNA: TGTGCAAGTCGCTTAGAACAGTCCTATGGCTACACCTTC

D gene: -
J gene: TRBJ1-1
V gene: TRBV29-1
clone size: once
CDR3 protein: CSVDTGVNTEAFF
CDR3 DNA: TGCAGCGTTGATACGGGGGTGAACACTGAAGCTTTCTTT

D gene: -
J gene: TRBJ1-1
V gene: TRBV5-6
clone size: -
CDR3 protein: CASSLVQGNLAVEAFF
CDR3 DNA: TGTGCCAGCAGCTTGGTCCAGGGAAACCTCGCTGTCGAAGCTTTCTTT

D gene: TRBD1
J gene: TRBJ1-2
V gene: TRBV18
clone size: -
CDR3 protein: CASSPPSLDRGNHGYTF
CDR3 DNA: TGTGCCAGCTCACCACCTAGCCTGGACAGGGGGAATCATGGCTACACCTTC

D gene: -
J gene: TRBJ1-2
V gene: TRBV19
clone size: -
CDR3 protein: CASSDPGGAKNYGYTF
CDR3 DNA: TGTGCCAGTAGTGATCCCGGGGGGGCTAAAAACTATGGCTACACCTTC

D gene: TRBD1
J gene: TRBJ1-6
V gene: TRBV5-1
clone size: -
CDR3 protein: CASSSWGTGLLHYNSPLHF
CDR3 DNA: TGCGCCAGCAGCAGTTGGGGGACAGGCCTCCTTCATTATAATTCACCCCTCCACTTT

D gene: -
J gene: TRBJ2-7
V gene: TRBV14
clone size: few
CDR3 protein: CASSRGTGIRYEQYF
CDR3 DNA: TGTGCCAGCAGCCGTGGAACGGGAATTAGGTACGAGCAGTACTTC

D gene: TRBD1
J gene: TRBJ1-4
V gene: TRBV2
clone size: -
CDR3 protein: CASTRDRNEKLFF
CDR3 DNA: TGTGCCAGCACCCGGGACAGGAATGAAAAACTGTTTTTT

D gene: TRBD2
J gene: TRBJ2-1
V gene: TRBV19
clone size: -
CDR3 protein: CASSSYGPTSGGAKQFF
CDR3 DNA: TGTGCCAGTAGTTCCTACGGCCCGACTAGCGGGGGGGCCAAGCAGTTCTTC

D gene: -
J gene: TRBJ2-5
V gene: TRBV7-2
clone size: -
CDR3 protein: CASSLPARQETQYF
CDR3 DNA: TGTGCCAGCAGCTTACCAGCGCGACAAGAGACCCAGTACTTC

D gene: -
J gene: TRBJ1-2
V gene: TRBV4-3
clone size: -
CDR3 protein: CASSRKTGLYGYTF
CDR3 DNA: TGCGCCAGCAGCCGAAAAACAGGGCTCTATGGCTACACCTTC

D gene: -
J gene: TRBJ1-1
V gene: TRBV6-5
clone size: few
CDR3 protein: CASSTRVGTEAFF
CDR3 DNA: TGTGCCAGCAGTACCAGGGTAGGCACTGAAGCTTTCTTT

D gene: -
J gene: TRBJ2-4
V gene: TRBV2
clone size: many
CDR3 protein: CASSAGAPELKNIQYF
CDR3 DNA: TGTGCCAGCAGCGCAGGGGCGCCCGAGCTCAAAAACATTCAGTACTTC

D gene: TRBD1
J gene: TRBJ1-5
V gene: TRBV2
clone size: -
CDR3 protein: CASSGPGQGQPQHF
CDR3 DNA: TGTGCCAGCAGTGGCCCGGGACAGGGACAGCCCCAGCATTTT

D gene: -
J gene: TRBJ1-3
V gene: TRBV19
clone size: -
CDR3 protein: CASSIDRVGNTIYF
CDR3 DNA: TGTGCCAGTAGTATAGACAGGGTCGGAAACACCATATATTTT

D gene: -
J gene: TRBJ1-3
V gene: TRBV6-5
clone size: few
CDR3 protein: CASSWEGGNTIYF
CDR3 DNA: TGTGCCAGCAGTTGGGAGGGGGGAAACACCATATATTTT

D gene: TRBD1
J gene: TRBJ1-1
V gene: TRBV12-5
clone size: once
CDR3 protein: CASGLQGGTEAFF
CDR3 DNA: TGTGCTAGTGGCCTACAGGGGGGCACTGAAGCTTTCTTT

D gene: -
J gene: TRBJ1-2
V gene: TRBV9
clone size: -
CDR3 protein: CASSVAQGTSYTF
CDR3 DNA: TGTGCCAGCAGCGTAGCCCAGGGGACCTCCTACACCTTC

D gene: -
J gene: TRBJ2-1
V gene: TRBV19
clone size: -
CDR3 protein: CASSYLVSGIYNEQFF
CDR3 DNA: TGTGCCAGTAGCTACCTCGTGTCGGGAATCTACAATGAGCAGTTCTTC

D gene: -
J gene: TRBJ1-3
V gene: TRBV21-1
clone size: -
CDR3 protein: CASSNSGGSGNTIYF
CDR3 DNA: TGTGCCAGCAGCAATTCAGGGGGCTCTGGAAACACCATATATTTT

D gene: -
J gene: TRBJ2-7
V gene: TRBV15
clone size: -
CDR3 protein: CATSRDQRLGYEQYF
CDR3 DNA: TGTGCCACCAGCAGAGATCAGAGACTAGGCTACGAGCAGTACTTC

D gene: -
J gene: TRBJ1-2
V gene: TRBV7-9
clone size: -
CDR3 protein: CASSLERGYGYTF
CDR3 DNA: TGTGCCAGCAGCTTAGAACGGGGCTATGGCTACACCTTC

D gene: -
J gene: TRBJ1-2
V gene: TRBV6-5
clone size: -
CDR3 protein: CASSYAQAGPYGYTF
CDR3 DNA: TGTGCCAGCAGTTACGCCCAGGCAGGCCCCTATGGCTACACCTTC

D gene: -
J gene: TRBJ1-2
V gene: TRBV5-4
clone size: once
CDR3 protein: CASSPDTGWSGYTF
CDR3 DNA: TGTGCCAGCAGCCCGGACACGGGTTGGTCGGGCTACACCTTC

D gene: -
J gene: TRBJ1-2
V gene: TRBV5-1
clone size: -
CDR3 protein: CASSLAAGGYTF
CDR3 DNA: TGCGCCAGCAGCTTGGCTGCGGGTGGCTACACCTTC

D gene: -
J gene: TRBJ2-1
V gene: TRBV5-1
clone size: -
CDR3 protein: CASSSTGNEQFF
CDR3 DNA: TGCGCCAGCAGCTCAACAGGGAATGAGCAGTTCTTC

D gene: TRBD1
J gene: TRBJ1-2
V gene: TRBV6-6
clone size: -
CDR3 protein: CASSTRDSGGGYTF
CDR3 DNA: TGTGCCAGCAGTACGAGGGACAGCGGTGGTGGCTACACCTTC

D gene: TRBD2
J gene: TRBJ2-7
V gene: TRBV6-5
clone size: -
CDR3 protein: CASSAGRQRGQYF
CDR3 DNA: TGTGCCAGCAGCGCGGGACGGCAGCGGGGGCAGTACTTC

D gene: -
J gene: TRBJ1-1
V gene: TRBV7-3
clone size: once
CDR3 protein: CASSRGPNTEAFF
CDR3 DNA: TGTGCCAGCAGCCGCGGTCCGAACACTGAAGCTTTCTTT

D gene: -
J gene: TRBJ2-7
V gene: TRBV7-9
clone size: -
CDR3 protein: CASSLVPVYEQYF
CDR3 DNA: TGTGCCAGCAGCTTAGTTCCCGTTTACGAGCAGTACTTC